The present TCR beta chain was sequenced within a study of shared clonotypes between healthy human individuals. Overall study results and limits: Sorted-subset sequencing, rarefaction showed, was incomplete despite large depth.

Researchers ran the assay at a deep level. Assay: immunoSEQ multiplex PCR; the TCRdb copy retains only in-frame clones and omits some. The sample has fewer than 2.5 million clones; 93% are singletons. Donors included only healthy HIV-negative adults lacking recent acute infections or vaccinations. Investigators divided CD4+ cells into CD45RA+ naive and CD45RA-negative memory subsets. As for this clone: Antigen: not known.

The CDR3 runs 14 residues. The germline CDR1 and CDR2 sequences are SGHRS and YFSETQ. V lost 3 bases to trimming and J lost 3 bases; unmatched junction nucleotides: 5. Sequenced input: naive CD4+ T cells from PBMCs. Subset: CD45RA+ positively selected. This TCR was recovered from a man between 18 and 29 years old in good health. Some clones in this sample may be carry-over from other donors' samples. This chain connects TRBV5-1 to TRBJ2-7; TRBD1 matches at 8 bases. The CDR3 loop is CASSSPGQVYEQYF. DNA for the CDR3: TGCGCCAGCAGCTCACCGGGACAGGTCTACGAGCAGTACTTC.